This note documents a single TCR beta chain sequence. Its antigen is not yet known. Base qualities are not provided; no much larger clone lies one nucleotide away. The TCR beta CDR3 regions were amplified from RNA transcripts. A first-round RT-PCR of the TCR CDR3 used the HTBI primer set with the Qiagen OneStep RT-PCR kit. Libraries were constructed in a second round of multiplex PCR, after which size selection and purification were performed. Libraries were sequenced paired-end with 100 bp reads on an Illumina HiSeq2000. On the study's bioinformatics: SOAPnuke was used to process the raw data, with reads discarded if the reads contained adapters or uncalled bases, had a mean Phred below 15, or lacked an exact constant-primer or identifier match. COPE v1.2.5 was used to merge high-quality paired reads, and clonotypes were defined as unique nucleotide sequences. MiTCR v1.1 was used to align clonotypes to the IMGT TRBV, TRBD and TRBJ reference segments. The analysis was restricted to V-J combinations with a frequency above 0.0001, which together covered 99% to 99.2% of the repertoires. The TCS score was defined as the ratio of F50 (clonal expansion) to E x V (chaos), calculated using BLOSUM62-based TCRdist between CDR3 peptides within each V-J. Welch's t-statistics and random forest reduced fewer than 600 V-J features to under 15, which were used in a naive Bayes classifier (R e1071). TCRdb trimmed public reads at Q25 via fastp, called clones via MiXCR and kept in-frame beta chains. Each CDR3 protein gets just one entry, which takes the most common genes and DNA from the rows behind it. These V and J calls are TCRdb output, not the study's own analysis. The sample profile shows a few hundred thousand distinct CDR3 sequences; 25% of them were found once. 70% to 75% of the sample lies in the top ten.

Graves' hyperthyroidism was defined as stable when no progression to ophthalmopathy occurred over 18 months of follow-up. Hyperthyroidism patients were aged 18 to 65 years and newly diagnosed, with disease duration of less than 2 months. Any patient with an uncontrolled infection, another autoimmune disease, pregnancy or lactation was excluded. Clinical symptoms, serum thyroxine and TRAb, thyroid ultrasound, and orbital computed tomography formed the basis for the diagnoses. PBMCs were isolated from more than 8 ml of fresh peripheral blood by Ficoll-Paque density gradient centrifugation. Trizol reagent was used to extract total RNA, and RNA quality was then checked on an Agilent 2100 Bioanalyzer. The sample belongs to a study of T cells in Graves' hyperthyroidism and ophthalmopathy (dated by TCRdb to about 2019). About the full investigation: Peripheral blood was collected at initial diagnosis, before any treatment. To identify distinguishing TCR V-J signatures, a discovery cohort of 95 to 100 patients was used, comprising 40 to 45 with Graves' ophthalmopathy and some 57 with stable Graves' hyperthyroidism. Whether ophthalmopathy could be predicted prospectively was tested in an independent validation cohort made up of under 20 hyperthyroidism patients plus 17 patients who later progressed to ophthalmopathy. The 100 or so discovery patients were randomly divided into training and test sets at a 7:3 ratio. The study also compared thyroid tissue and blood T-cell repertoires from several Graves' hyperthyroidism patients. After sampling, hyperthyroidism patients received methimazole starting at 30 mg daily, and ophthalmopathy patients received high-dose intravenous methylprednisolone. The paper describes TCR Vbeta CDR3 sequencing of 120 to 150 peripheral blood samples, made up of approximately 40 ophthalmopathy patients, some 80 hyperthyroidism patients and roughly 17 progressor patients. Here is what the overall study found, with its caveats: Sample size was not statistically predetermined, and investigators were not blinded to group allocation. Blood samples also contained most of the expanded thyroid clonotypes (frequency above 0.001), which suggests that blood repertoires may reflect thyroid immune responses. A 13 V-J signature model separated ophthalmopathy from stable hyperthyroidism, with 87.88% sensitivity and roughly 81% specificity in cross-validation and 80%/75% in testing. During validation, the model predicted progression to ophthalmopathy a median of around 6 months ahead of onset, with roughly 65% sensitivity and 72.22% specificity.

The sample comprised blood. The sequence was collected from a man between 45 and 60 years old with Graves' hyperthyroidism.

The CDR3 protein: CASSGAEGGNTEAFF. Read as DNA, the sequence is TGTGCCAGTAGTGGGGCGGAGGGCGGGAACACTGAAGCTTTCTTT. The rearrangement joined TRBV19 to TRBJ1-1; the D gene is perhaps TRBD1, from 5 matching bases. From its cysteine to its phenylalanine, the CDR3 spans 15 amino acids. The DNA shown is the 45-base CDR3, in frame from base 1. The junction carries 14 bases between V and J, which are trimmed by 5 bases and 1 base respectively. The germline V gene (reference sequence) supplies CDR1 LNHDA and CDR2 SQIVND.